The next 21 T cell receptor beta chains were all read from a single sample in a study of OX40 agonist ivuxolimab in advanced cancers. Here immunoSEQ multiplex PCR was the method, and the copy in TCRdb shows in-frame clones only, minus some. The data show 50,000 to 65,000 clones, with around 92% seen just once and over 10% held by the top ten. The sample consisted of CD4+ or CD8+ T cells sorted from blood, taken in a trial of the OX40 agonist ivuxolimab. Receptors originate from an adult with an advanced solid tumor such as melanoma, head and neck, liver or kidney cancer.

The chain carries TRBV13 and TRBJ2-1; no clear D gene. CDR1 PRHDT and CDR2 FYEKMQ come from the germline V gene (reference sequence). There are 14 residues in the CDR3. V was shortened by 1 base and J by 4 bases, with 8 bases between the two germline ends. CDR3 amino acids: CASSLAGNYNEQFF. The DNA of the CDR3 is TGTGCCAGCAGCTTAGCCGGCAATTACAATGAGCAGTTCTTC. Drawing the rest from reference TRBV13 and TRBJ2-1, the complete variable domain is AAGVIQSPRHLIKEKRETATLKCYPIPRHDTVYWYQQGPGQDPQFLISFYEKMQSDKGSIPDRFSAQQFSDYHSELNMSSLELGDSALYFCASSLAGNYNEQFFGPGTRLTVL.

The rearrangement links TRBV6-5 to TRBJ1-2, with 9 bases identical to TRBD1. After removal of 6 bases from V and 3 bases from J, the junction contained 8 bases not matched to a gene. The CDR3 has 15 amino acids. Germline CDR1 reads MNHEY; CDR2 reads SVGAGI. CDR3 loop: CASRGTGTGHYGYTF. DNA of the CDR3: TGTGCCAGCAGGGGAACCGGGACAGGGCACTATGGCTACACCTTC.

The rearrangement uses TRBV4-3 and TRBJ2-3, with D unclear. V was cut by 0 bases and J by 0 bases, with 7 bases left in between. This CDR3 has 15 amino acids. CDR1 and CDR2 from the germline V gene are LGHNA and YSLEER. The CDR3 spells CASSQDGSSTDTQYF. The CDR3 DNA is TGCGCCAGCAGCCAAGACGGGTCTAGCACAGATACGCAGTATTTT.

The sample holds one count of this clone. This chain links TRBV25-1 with TRBJ1-2; 7 positions match TRBD1. V trimming: 3 bases; J trimming: 3 bases; junction bases outside the gene matches: 13. Germline-derived CDR1 and CDR2 are MGHDK and SYGVNS. The CDR3 contains 17 residues. CDR3 region: CASSDPDRVWVYYGYTF. The CDR3 DNA reads as TGTGCCAGCAGTGACCCCGACAGGGTTTGGGTATACTATGGCTACACCTTC.

The V gene is TRBV4-2, the J gene TRBJ1-5, with TRBD1 as a possible D gene (5 bases). The CDR3 runs 13 residues. The V end was cut by 6 bases, the J end by 4 bases, with 10 bases between. Germline V gives CDR1 LGHNA, CDR2 YNFKEQ. In DNA, the CDR3 is TGTGCCAGCAGGAAGGAGGGGAATCAGCCCCAGCATTTT. Residues: CASRKEGNQPQHF.

This rearrangement joins TRBV5-8 to TRBJ1-2; D not resolved. Germline V gives CDR1 SGHTS, CDR2 YDEGEE. The CDR3 runs 15 residues. Trimming took off 2 bases at V and 4 bases at J, with 15 bases between the two ends. The CDR3 loop reads CASSFGINDLYGYTF. CDR3 DNA: TGTGCCAGCAGCTTTGGGATTAATGACCTCTATGGCTACACCTTC.

V is TRBV9 and J is TRBJ2-5; D is possibly TRBD2 (6 bases). The V gene's germline CDR1 is SGDLS and CDR2 YYNGEE. CDR3 length: 14 amino acids. V dropped 4 bases and J dropped 5 bases, with 15 bases sitting between them. CDR3 coding DNA: TGTGCCAGCAGCTCTATGGCGGGGCAGGAGACCCAGTACTTC. Translating gives CASSSMAGQETQYF.

This clone appeared once. The genes are TRBV29-1 and TRBJ2-2; D is uncertain. Deletions cut 3 bases from V and 0 bases from J, with 5 bases between. CDR3 length equals 13 residues. From germline, CDR1 is SQVTM and CDR2 ANQGSEA. CDR3 sequence (DNA): TGCAGCGTTGAGCCGACGAACACCGGGGAGCTGTTTTTT. Protein: CSVEPTNTGELFF.

The chain joins TRBV7-7 to TRBJ2-6; D call uncertain. The CDR3 length is 16 residues. CDR1 is SSHAT and CDR2 is FNYEAQ in the germline V gene (reference sequence). V lost 5 bases, J lost 0 bases, and 11 bases lay in between. In DNA, the CDR3 is TGTGCCAGCAGCCCGGTCGGGTACTCTGGGGCCAACGTCCTGACTTTC. It yields the protein CASSPVGYSGANVLTF.

The CDR3 nucleotides are TGTGCCAGCAGTGAAGCGTCCTGGGCGGGGGCCTTCACAGATACGCAGTATTTT. It is translated as CASSEASWAGAFTDTQYF. The chain recombines TRBV2 with TRBJ2-3, with D possibly being TRBD2 (7 bases). The germline V gene encodes CDR1 SNHLY and CDR2 FYNNEI. V was trimmed by 0 bases and J by 2 bases, leaving 18 bases between them. This CDR3 comprises 18 residues.

This chain uses TRBV6-1 with TRBJ2-7; D is uncertain. The CDR3 runs to 15 residues. V lost 6 bases and J lost 1, with 16 bases in between. Looked up from germline, CDR1 is MNHNS and CDR2 is SASEGT. The CDR3 region is CASSPYHRSSYEQYF. Written as DNA, the CDR3 is TGTGCCAGCAGCCCCTACCATAGGTCGTCCTACGAGCAGTACTTC.

The chain joins TRBV14 to TRBJ2-1; 10 nucleotides match TRBD2. Germline V gene lookup returns CDR1 SGHDN and CDR2 FVKESK. V gave up 1 base and J gave up 8 bases; unmatched junction bases: 5. The CDR3 length is 15 residues. As DNA, the CDR3 is TGTGCCAGCAGCCAAGGGCTAGCGGGGGTGGATGAGCAGTTCTTC. Translated, it gives CASSQGLAGVDEQFF. Supplemented by reference TRBV14 and TRBJ2-1, the full variable domain reads EAGVTQFPSHSVIEKGQTVTLRCDPISGHDNLYWYRRVMGKEIKFLLHFVKESKQDESGMPNNRFLAERTGGTYSTLKVQPAELEDSGVYFCASSQGLAGVDEQFFGPGTRLTVL.

The J gene is TRBJ2-7, the V gene TRBV7-9, with D possibly being TRBD1 or TRBD2 (7 bases each). The CDR3 runs 18 residues. The ends were cut back, 2 bases at V and 4 bases at J, with 24 bases in the middle. Germline V gene sequence: CDR1 SEHNR, CDR2 FQNEAQ (reference sequence). CDR3 region: CASSLRIGGGGRGYEQYF. As DNA, the CDR3 is TGTGCCAGCAGCTTAAGAATAGGGGGCGGCGGGAGAGGTTACGAGCAGTACTTC.

This chain links TRBV9 with TRBJ2-3; D ambiguous. CDR1 and CDR2 (germline): SGDLS, YYNGEE. Trimming left V 0 bases short and J 0 bases short, with 8 bases between. The CDR3 has 15 amino acids. In DNA, the CDR3 is TGTGCCAGCAGCGTAGCCAGAGCTAGCACAGATACGCAGTATTTT. It is translated as CASSVARASTDTQYF.

The gene calls are TRBV29-1 and TRBJ1-2; 12 nucleotides align to TRBD1. The CDR3 spans 18 residues. The ends lost 6 bases at V and 7 bases at J; junction bases unmatched: 21. Germline V lookup: CDR1 SQVTM, CDR2 ANQGSEA. Written as DNA, the CDR3 is TGCAGCGTCCCGGCCGGGAGGGGACAGGGGGCCTCTGGTGGTGGCTACACCTTC. Amino acids: CSVPAGRGQGASGGGYTF.

The J gene is TRBJ1-1, the V gene TRBV7-9; D is unclear. V was pared by 4 bases and J by 1 base, with 7 bases between. The CDR3 extends over 13 amino acids. CDR1 SEHNR and CDR2 FQNEAQ come from the germline V gene (reference sequence). The CDR3 spells CASSSYKNTEAFF. CDR3 coding DNA: TGTGCCAGCAGCTCTTATAAGAACACTGAAGCTTTCTTT.

The V call is TRBV27, the J call TRBJ1-1; D unclear. Trimming stripped 3 bases from V and 4 bases from J, with 9 bases between. CDR1 is MNHEY and CDR2 is SMNVEV in the germline V gene (reference sequence). There are 13 residues in the CDR3. The CDR3 DNA reads as TGTGCCAGCAGTTTCGAAGGGTCCACTGAAGCTTTCTTT. It yields the protein CASSFEGSTEAFF.

The V gene is TRBV5-1, the J gene TRBJ2-6, with a possible D match to TRBD1 (7 bases). Germline CDR1 and CDR2: SGHRS and YFSETQ. V shed 1 base and J shed 1 base, with 12 bases lying between them. This CDR3 region has 17 residues. CDR3 sequence (DNA): TGCGCCAGCAGCTTGAGGAGGGGGCAATCTGGGGCCAACGTCCTGACTTTC. It codes for CASSLRRGQSGANVLTF.

This chain links TRBV6-4 with TRBJ2-7, with D perhaps being TRBD1 or TRBD2 (5 bases each). V gave up 0 bases and J gave up 1 base, with 7 bases separating them. The CDR3 spans 14 residues. Germline lookup yields CDR1 MRHNA and CDR2 SNTAGT. The DNA of the CDR3 is TGTGCCAGCAGTGACTCTGGGGGTTCCTACGAGCAGTACTTC. Translation: CASSDSGGSYEQYF.

This clone was seen just once. The chain joins TRBV9 to TRBJ1-1; D is ambiguous. With 3 bases removed from V and 4 bases from J, the gap between germline ends came to 4 bases. Germline CDR1 SGDLS, CDR2 YYNGEE. There are 11 residues in the CDR3. CDR3 DNA: TGTGCCAGCAGCGCGGGCACTGAAGCTTTCTTT. It specifies CASSAGTEAFF.

CDR3 in DNA: TGTGCCAGCAGCTCCACCGGGACAGGGTTCCACGAGCAGTACTTC. Its protein is CASSSTGTGFHEQYF. The chain links TRBV7-3 to TRBJ2-7; 9 positions match TRBD1. Trimming at V came to 4 bases and at J to 5 bases, leaving 9 bases not matched to a gene. The CDR3 is made up of 15 amino acids. From germline, CDR1 is SGHTA and CDR2 FQGTGA.